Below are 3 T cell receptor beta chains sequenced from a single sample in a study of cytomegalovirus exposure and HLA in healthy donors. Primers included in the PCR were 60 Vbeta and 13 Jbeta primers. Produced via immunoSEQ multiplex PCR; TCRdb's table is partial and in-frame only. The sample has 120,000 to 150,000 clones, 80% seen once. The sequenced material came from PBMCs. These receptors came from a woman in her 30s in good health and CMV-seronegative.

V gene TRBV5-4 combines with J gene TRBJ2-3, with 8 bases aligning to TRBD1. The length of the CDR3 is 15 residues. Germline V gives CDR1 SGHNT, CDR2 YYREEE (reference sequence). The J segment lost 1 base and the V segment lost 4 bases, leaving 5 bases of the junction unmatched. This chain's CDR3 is CASSDGTGGTDTQYF. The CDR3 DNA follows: TGTGCCAGCAGCGACGGGACAGGCGGCACAGATACGCAGTATTTT.

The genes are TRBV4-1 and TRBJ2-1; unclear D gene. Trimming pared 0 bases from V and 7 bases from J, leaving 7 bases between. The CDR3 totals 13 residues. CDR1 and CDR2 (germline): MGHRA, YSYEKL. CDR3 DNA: TGCGCCAGCAGCCAAGAGTGGCAGAATGAGCAGTTCTTC. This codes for CASSQEWQNEQFF.

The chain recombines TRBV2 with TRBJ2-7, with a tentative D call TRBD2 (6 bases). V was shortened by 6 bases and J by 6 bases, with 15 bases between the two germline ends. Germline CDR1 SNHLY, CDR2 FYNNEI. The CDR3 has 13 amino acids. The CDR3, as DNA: TGTGCCAGCAGCGTTGATCAGGGAGGCGAGCAGTACTTC. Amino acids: CASSVDQGGEQYF.